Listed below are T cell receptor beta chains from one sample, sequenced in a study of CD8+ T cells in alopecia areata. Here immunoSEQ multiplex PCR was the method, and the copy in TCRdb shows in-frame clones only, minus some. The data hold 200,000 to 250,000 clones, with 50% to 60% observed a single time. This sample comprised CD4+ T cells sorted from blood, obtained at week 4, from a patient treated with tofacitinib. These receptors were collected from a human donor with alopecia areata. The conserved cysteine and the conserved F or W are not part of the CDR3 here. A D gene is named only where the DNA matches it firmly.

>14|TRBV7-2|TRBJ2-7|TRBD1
ASSLEGAHLSYEQY
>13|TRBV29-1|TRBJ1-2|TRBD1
SVVRRGRANYGYT
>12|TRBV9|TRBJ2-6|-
ASSAYSGANVLT
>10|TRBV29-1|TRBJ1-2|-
SNGPVGYGYT
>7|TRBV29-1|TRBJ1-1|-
SVDIEAF
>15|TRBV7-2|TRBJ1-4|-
ASSGGQHVATNEKLF
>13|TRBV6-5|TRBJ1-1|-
ASRLLQGGNTEAF
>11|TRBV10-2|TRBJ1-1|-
ASKSSGNTEAF
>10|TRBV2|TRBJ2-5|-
ATSGLQETQY
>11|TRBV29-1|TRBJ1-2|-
SVEEAKLSGYT
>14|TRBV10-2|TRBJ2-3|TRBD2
ASRPWGLAGADTQY
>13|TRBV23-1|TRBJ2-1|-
ASSRKPGRPLGLL
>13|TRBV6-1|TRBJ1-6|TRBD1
ASSGQGPRNSPLH
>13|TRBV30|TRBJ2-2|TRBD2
AWSVVTSGIGELF
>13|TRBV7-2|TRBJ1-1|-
ASSPDPTMNTEAF
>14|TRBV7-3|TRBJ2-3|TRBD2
ASSLGASSGGDTQY
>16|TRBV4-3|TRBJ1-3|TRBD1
ASSQDWGQGSSRNTIY
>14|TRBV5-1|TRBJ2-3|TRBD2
ASSLAGTSSTDTQY
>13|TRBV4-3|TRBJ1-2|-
ASSQQPGQDYGYT
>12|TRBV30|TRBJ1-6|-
AWMDGRGNSPLH
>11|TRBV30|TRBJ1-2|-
AWNGGQGDGYT
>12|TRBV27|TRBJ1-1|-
ASSRRGLNTEAF
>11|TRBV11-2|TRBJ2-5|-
ASSLSRKETQY
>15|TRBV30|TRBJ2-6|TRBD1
AWSGDSTTSGANVLT
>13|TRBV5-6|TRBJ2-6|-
ASSFPNSGANVLT
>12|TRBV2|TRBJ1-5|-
ASSQGTYSQPQH
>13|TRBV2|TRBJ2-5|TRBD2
ASTGGALGQETQY
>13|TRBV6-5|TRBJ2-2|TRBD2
ASRILASSTGELF
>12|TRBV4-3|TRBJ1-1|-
ASSQSRVNTEAF
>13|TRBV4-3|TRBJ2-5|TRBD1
ASSQEGTGQETQY
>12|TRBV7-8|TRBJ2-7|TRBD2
ASSRTSGAYEQY
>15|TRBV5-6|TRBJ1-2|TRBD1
ASSFAGTGPTNYGYT
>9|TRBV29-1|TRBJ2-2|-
SVLENGELF